The TCR beta chain under discussion was sequenced for a study of blood T cell repertoires in COVID-19. In the study overall: Specimens from acute and convalescent COVID-19 originated in the United States, Italy and Spain.

Per the original methods: For nucleated cells, counts were estimated from reference gene primer amplification. Repertoires were generated with immunoSEQ multiplex PCR, while TCRdb's copy carries only in-frame clones and drops some. V and J calls and clone size come straight from that table; D and trimming were deduced from the DNA. The top ten hold more than 9% of the sample, which has 90,000 to 100,000 clones, approximately 80% seen once. The CDR3 consists of 15 residues. The germline CDR1 and CDR2 sequences are KGHSH and LQKENI. V lost 2 bases, J lost 0 bases, and 8 bases lay in between. For this clone: Within the sample, other DNA sequences also encode this same CDR3.

The chain links TRBV18 to TRBJ1-5; D gene ambiguous. The clonotype originates from a man in his 70s with acute or convalescent COVID-19. The sequenced material came from peripheral blood. CDR3 nucleotides: TGTGCCAGCTCACCAGGAGGCAGTAGCAATCAGCCCCAGCATTTT. Translating gives CASSPGGSSNQPQHF.